These 9 T cell receptor beta chains came from one sample sequenced in a study of blood T cells in healthy people across ages. A J-beta primer mix and a sample-barcoded 5' primer were used in a second PCR of roughly 7 to 12 cycles. TCRdb called the 5' RACE reads again in MiXCR, with one record for every CDR3 protein. The profile shows under 700,000 distinct CDR3 sequences, less than 25% of them singletons. This sample was also put to use in a study of T cells of mothers and their children.

Material: blood. These receptors came from a boy younger than 18 in good health.

This sequence joins TRBV29-1 and TRBJ2-2; 9 positions agree with TRBD1. CDR1 is SQVTM, CDR2 ANQGSEA, per germline. V was clipped by 5 bases and J by 7 bases; unmatched bases: 5. This CDR3 is 13 amino acids long. The CDR3 is CSVPDRGNGELFF. CDR3 bases: TGCAGCGTTCCCGACAGGGGGAACGGGGAGCTGTTTTTT.

V is TRBV20-1 and J is TRBJ2-7; D is perhaps TRBD2 (6 bases). The germline V gene has CDR1 DFQATT and CDR2 SNEGSKA (reference sequence). The length of the CDR3 is 15 residues. Trimming took off 4 bases at V and 2 bases at J, with 18 bases between the two ends. For the CDR3, the DNA is TGCAGTGCTACCCCCACTGTAGCGGAGGCCTACGAGCAGTACTTC. Protein product: CSATPTVAEAYEQYF.

The table lists this clonotype with a few counts. V is TRBV7-8 and J is TRBJ2-7, with 12 bases identical to TRBD2. In germline, CDR1 is SGHVS, CDR2 FQNEAQ. The junction had 12 bases not matched to a gene; V was cut back by 3 bases and J by 3 bases. The CDR3 is 18 amino acids. CDR3 sequence: CASSFELAGGRGIYEQYF. CDR3 DNA: TGTGCCAGCAGCTTTGAGCTAGCGGGAGGGCGGGGCATCTACGAGCAGTACTTC.

On this clonotype: Germline and junction disagree at one end, which may indicate a read error. The V call is TRBV6-6, the J call TRBJ2-5, with 8 positions matching TRBD2. CDR1 is MNHNY, CDR2 SVGAGI, per germline (reference sequence). The length of the CDR3 is 15 residues. CDR3 region: CASSAGTRVQETQCF. The DNA of the CDR3 is TGTGCCAGCAGTGCTGGGACTAGGGTCCAAGAGACCCAGTGCTTC.

This clonotype has at least ten counts. This rearrangement joins TRBV21-1 to TRBJ2-4; the listed D gene, TRBD1, was not tested against the DNA. TRBV21-1 is listed as a pseudogene. The CDR3 is 15 amino acids. CDR3 sequence (DNA): TGTGCCAGCAGCAAAGAAGGACAGGGCATGACCATTCAGTACTTC. It codes for CASSKEGQGMTIQYF.

The chain has TRBV7-2 and TRBJ2-2; no clear D gene. The CDR3 has 15 residues. Germline V gene sequence: CDR1 SGHTA, CDR2 FQGNSA. V shed 3 bases and J shed 3 bases, with 11 bases lying between them. In DNA, the CDR3 is TGTGCCAGCAGCTTTGGCGCCCGCGACACCGGGGAGCTGTTTTTT. It specifies CASSFGARDTGELFF. The full variable domain, its missing parts supplied by reference TRBV7-2 and TRBJ2-2, is GAGVSQSPSNKVTEKGKDVELRCDPISGHTALYWYRQSLGQGLEFLIYFQGNSAPDKSGLPSDRFSAERTGGSVSTLTIQRTQQEDSAVYLCASSFGARDTGELFFGEGSRLTVL.

This chain links TRBV6-6 with TRBJ2-1, with D perhaps TRBD1 (6 bases). TRBJ2-7 explains the end of the DNA better; the J call may be wrong. This CDR3 comprises 13 residues. Germline CDR1 and CDR2: MNHNY and SVGAGI (reference sequence). CDR3 amino acids: CASAGAGTYEQYF. As DNA, the CDR3 is TGTGCCAGTGCAGGGGCCGGTACCTACGAGCAGTACTTC.

The chain uses TRBV4-3 and TRBJ2-1; no reliable D call. The germline V gene encodes CDR1 LGHNA and CDR2 YSLEER. The length of the CDR3 is 17 residues. With 0 bases removed from V and 8 bases from J, the gap between germline ends came to 20 bases. This chain's CDR3 is CASSQDRAPGPQDEQFF. CDR3 bases: TGCGCCAGCAGCCAAGATAGGGCGCCAGGCCCCCAGGATGAGCAGTTCTTC.

J is TRBJ1-2 and V is TRBV4-3, with D unresolved. CDR3 length equals 15 residues. Trimming shortened V by 5 bases and J by 0 bases, and 13 bases separated the two germline ends. Germline V gene lookup returns CDR1 LGHNA and CDR2 YSLEER. The CDR3 protein is CASSSVPLANYGYTF. CDR3 in DNA: TGCGCCAGCAGCTCAGTTCCCCTAGCTAACTATGGCTACACCTTC.